Below are 15 T cell receptor beta chains sequenced from a single sample in a study of identical twins. TCRdb processed the 5' RACE reads anew with MiXCR; each CDR3 protein has one entry. The sample gives about 450,000 distinct CDR3 sequences, approximately 17% of which show up once; around 12% is in the top ten. Input material: naive T cells sorted from blood. The receptors here all came from a man aged 45 to 65 in good health.

This clonotype was detected only a few times. The V gene is TRBV5-1, the J gene TRBJ2-2; TRBD1 matches at 10 bases. With V trimmed by 5 bases and J by 3 bases, 7 bases remained unmatched. Germline-derived CDR1 and CDR2 are SGHRS and YFSETQ. This CDR3 is 16 amino acids long. The CDR3 DNA reads TGCGCCAGCAGACTCGGGACAGGGGAATACACCGGGGAGCTGTTTTTT. Translated: CASRLGTGEYTGELFF.

In its sample, this clonotype was seen a few times. The chain recombines TRBV29-1 with TRBJ2-7, with D possibly matching TRBD1 (5 bases). Germline CDR1 and CDR2: SQVTM and ANQGSEA. V dropped 4 bases and J dropped 0 bases, with 7 bases sitting between them. The CDR3 has 12 amino acids. DNA for the CDR3: TGCAGCGTTGCTGACAGCTCCTACGAGCAGTACTTC. Encoded protein: CSVADSSYEQYF.

This clonotype was observed a handful of times. The chain uses TRBV4-1 and TRBJ2-7; D remains ambiguous. CDR1 is MGHRA and CDR2 is YSYEKL in the germline V gene. CDR3 length: 13 amino acids. Trimming took off 3 bases at V and 1 base at J, with 7 bases between the two ends. CDR3 loop: CASSQRQSYEQYF. The CDR3 coding sequence is TGCGCCAGCAGCCAGCGGCAGTCCTACGAGCAGTACTTC.

This clonotype was detected only a few times. J is TRBJ1-2 and V is TRBV18, with D possibly being TRBD1 (6 bases). Germline V lookup: CDR1 KGHSH, CDR2 LQKENI. The V and J ends lost 3 bases and 8 bases respectively, with 10 bases between them. CDR3 length: 12 residues. CDR3 amino acids: CASSPNREGYTF. CDR3 nucleotides: TGTGCCAGCTCACCCAACAGGGAGGGCTACACCTTC.

This clonotype was seen many times. The chain recombines TRBV20-1 with TRBJ2-5; D gene ambiguous. Trimming pared 2 bases from V and 4 bases from J, leaving 20 bases between. This CDR3 is 16 amino acids long. The germline gives CDR1 DFQATT, CDR2 SNEGSKA (reference sequence). The CDR3 loop is CSARPQPGLRGETQYF. The DNA for the CDR3 is TGCAGTGCTAGACCGCAACCGGGCCTTAGAGGAGAGACCCAGTACTTC.

This clonotype was seen at least ten times. V is TRBV9 and J is TRBJ2-1; 11 nucleotides match TRBD2. V gave up 3 bases and J gave up 3 bases; unmatched junction bases: 5. Germline loops: CDR1 SGDLS, CDR2 YYNGEE. CDR3 size: 16 residues. The CDR3 nucleotides read TGTGCCAGCAGCGCGGGACTAGCGGCCCTCTACAATGAGCAGTTCTTC. It translates to CASSAGLAALYNEQFF.

Here the CDR3 DNA reads TGCAGCGTCGAGGGGTCAGGGCGGACCGGGGAGCTGTTTTTT. This encodes CSVEGSGRTGELFF. This rearrangement joins TRBV29-1 to TRBJ2-2; D may correspond to TRBD1 or TRBD2 (5 bases each). Between the trimmed V and J ends, which lost 6 bases and 5 bases, there was a span of 16 bases. Germline CDR1 SQVTM, CDR2 ANQGSEA. This CDR3 contains 14 residues.

The chain has TRBV6-1 and TRBJ2-7; TRBD2 is a possible D gene (5 bases). CDR1 and CDR2 from the germline V gene are MNHNS and SASEGT. The CDR3 loop spans 13 amino acids. V was trimmed by 6 bases and J by 4 bases, leaving 13 bases between them. DNA for the CDR3: TGTGCCAGCAGGGGCGGAGGAAGATACGAGCAGTACTTC. Residues: CASRGGGRYEQYF.

The chain carries TRBV19 and TRBJ2-2; the D call may be TRBD1 or TRBD2 (5 bases each). The CDR3 runs 14 residues. The V gene lost 6 bases and the J gene lost 6 bases, with 14 bases spanning the gap. Germline loops: CDR1 LNHDA, CDR2 SQIVND (reference sequence). CDR3 in DNA: TGTGCCAGTAGCCCCGGGGCCTTGTCCGGGGAGCTGTTTTTT. Its protein product is CASSPGALSGELFF.

The genes are TRBV15 and TRBJ2-5; TRBD1 matches 7 bases. Germline CDR1 reads LNHNV; CDR2 reads YYDKDF (reference sequence). The CDR3 contains 14 residues. V was pared by 3 bases and J by 5 bases, with 6 bases of the junction left unmatched. The CDR3 bases are TGTGCCACCAGCAGGGGACAGACGCCGGAGACCCAGTACTTC. Its protein product is CATSRGQTPETQYF.

This clonotype has only a few counts. V gene TRBV5-5 combines with J gene TRBJ2-7; 7 bases align to TRBD1. This CDR3 spans 15 amino acids. Germline V gives CDR1 SGHKS, CDR2 YYEKEE (reference sequence). The trim removed 4 bases at V and 0 bases at J, leaving 7 bases unmatched. The CDR3 region is CASSPGTAPSYEQYF. CDR3 DNA: TGTGCCAGCAGCCCCGGGACAGCTCCCTCCTACGAGCAGTACTTC.

This clonotype has just a few counts. The chain has TRBV12-3 or TRBV12-4 and TRBJ2-1, with D unresolved. The V end lost 4 bases, the J end lost 6 bases, and 4 bases lay between the germline ends. CDR3 size: 11 residues. CDR3 residues: CASSWGNEQFF. CDR3 in DNA: TGTGCCAGCAGTTGGGGCAATGAGCAGTTCTTC.

The chain's CDR3 is CASSQEWASGGSEQYF. The DNA of the CDR3 is TGTGCCAGCAGCCAAGAGTGGGCTAGCGGGGGGTCCGAGCAGTACTTC. The V call is TRBV4-2, the J call TRBJ2-7, with 11 bases lining up with TRBD2. This CDR3 has 16 residues. J lost 6 bases, V lost 0 bases, and 7 bases had no gene match. Germline CDR1 reads LGHNA; CDR2 reads YNFKEQ.

This clonotype was observed at least ten times. The genes are TRBV20-1 and TRBJ1-5; D unclear. Germline V gene data show CDR1 as DFQATT and CDR2 as SNEGSKA (reference sequence). This CDR3 is built from 14 residues. The V and J ends lost 3 bases and 1 base respectively, with 10 bases between them. The CDR3 nucleotides read TGCAGTGCTAGCGGCGGGCTAAGCAATCAGCCCCAGCATTTT. This gives the protein CSASGGLSNQPQHF.

This clonotype was counted between two and nine times. The rearrangement joins TRBV6-5 to TRBJ2-5; the match to TRBD1 covers 9 bases. CDR3 length equals 14 residues. Germline CDR1 and CDR2: MNHEY and SVGAGI. V was clipped by 3 bases and J by 5 bases; unmatched bases: 4. The CDR3 nucleotides are TGTGCCAGCAGTTATACCGGGACAGGGGAGACCCAGTACTTC. Protein product: CASSYTGTGETQYF.